This T cell receptor beta chain was captured by sequencing in a study of identical twins. Template switching added a universal primer site, and cDNA bore unique molecular identifiers. TCRdb fed the 5' RACE reads into MiXCR, producing one record per CDR3 protein. The repertoire holds 250,000 to 300,000 distinct CDR3 sequences, with around 9.7% as singletons. Whole-study findings and limits: Zero-insertion analyses could be partly confounded by invariant MAIT and iNKT cells. Excess low generation probability was seen in twin-shared out-of-frame alpha sequences.

About this clonotype: Its specificity is not known.

V lost 5 bases and J lost 6; bases outside the gene matches: 7. This CDR3 spans 13 amino acids. Germline V CDR1 and CDR2: SGHVS, FNYEAQ. Healthy Caucasians provided all donations. The same data also went into a second study, on yellow fever vaccine responses in identical twins.

The TCR was taken from a woman younger than 30 in good health. Material: CD8+ T cells sorted from blood. The V call is TRBV7-6, the J call TRBJ2-7; 7 bases align to TRBD1. The DNA of the CDR3 is TGTGCCAGCAGCACCATTACAGGGGTCGAGCAGTACTTC. As protein: CASSTITGVEQYF.